This TCR beta chain was sequenced for a study of T cell responses to AZD1222 COVID-19 vaccine (dated by TCRdb to the early 2020s). General notes on the study: AZD1222 recipients given second doses at about 4 weeks or at about 12 weeks were pooled, since spike-specific TCR depth and breadth were not found to differ between the two schedules. Trial participants were enrolled by age into 18-55, 56-69 and 70-plus year subgroups, with roughly 150, 30 and 60 TCR-sequenced participants respectively. A total of 230 or so trial participants underwent TCR sequencing, of whom about 210 received two doses of AZD1222 and 26 received two doses of the MenACWY control vaccine.

The CDR3 regions of human TCRbeta chains were subjected to immunosequencing. Regarding the original processing steps: TCRs in the repertoires were matched against a reference library of SARS-CoV-2-specific TCRs that had been generated with the MIRA antigen-specificity platform. Breadth was defined as the fraction of unique TCRs that were SARS-CoV-2-associated. Depth was defined as the fraction of total T cells that were SARS-CoV-2-associated. Using the MIRA data, every spike-specific TCR was mapped to the spike region that the TCR reacted to and assigned to either a CD4 or a CD8 class. Log10-transformed breadth and depth values were compared by one-way ANOVA with Sidak's multiple comparisons tests. The table was pulled from immuneACCESS by TCRdb, which kept in-frame rearrangements only. Such tables lose some clones; where checked, under half of the loss comes from unresolved V genes, and the rest has no known cause. Clone size and V and J calls were adopted from that table, with D and trimming inferred from the DNA. The sample data list over 75,000 clones, and around 89% of these were observed just once. In total, the top ten clones hold roughly 29% of the sample.

Reading the label with the study, this specimen's time point is: baseline before first vaccination. The vaccinee samples were drawn from two UK trials, COV001 and COV002, one of which was a single-blind randomized controlled phase 2/3 trial testing AZD1222 (ChAdOx1 nCoV-19) in healthy adults. Trial participant PBMC samples were collected at day 0 and day 28 after the second dose for TCRbeta chain sequencing. In regard to this clone: Which antigen it targets is not known. The sample holds no much larger clone one base away, and base qualities are not on file.

CDR1 and CDR2, per the germline V gene (reference sequence), are LNHDA and SQIVND. V is pared back by 3 bases and J by 1 base, with 13 bases lying between the germline termini. The CDR3 numbers 15 residues from cysteine through phenylalanine. Kept here is only the CDR3 DNA, which spans 45 bases and is read in frame from base 1. General findings and caveats noted by the study authors: Conclusions about previously exposed vaccinees are limited, since just 6 or 7 AZD1222 recipients were seropositive for SARS-CoV-2 at baseline. The 56-69-year group was small, and its depth increase did not reach significance, likely because of low power. After two AZD1222 doses, spike-specific TCR breadth and depth were significantly higher than at day 0 and than in MenACWY recipients. Reportedly, almost half of the unique spike-specific TCRs recognized epitopes lying outside the regions that are mutated in the B.1.351 and B.1.1.7 variants. The vaccine-associated CD4 TCRs covered the entire spike protein, and the dominant responses fell in regions 160-218 and 743-854. Because no samples from the day 14 peak response were available, repertoires could be characterized only after the peak T cell response. Participants were mostly white British, with more females than males. The authors suggested clonal diversity may have been underestimated.

The TCR was taken from an adult in good health. The sequence links TRBV19 to TRBJ2-7, with TRBD2 perhaps the D gene, on 5 matching bases. The material sequenced was peripheral blood, taken on day 0 of AZD1222 vaccination. The DNA sequence is given as TGTGCCAGTAGTATCGGGATGGGTAGTTCCTACGAGCAGTACTTC. Translated, it reads CASSIGMGSSYEQYF. The full variable domain, with segments outside the CDR3 supplied by the reference TRBV19 and TRBJ2-7 proteins, appears as DGGITQSPKYLFRKEGQNVTLSCEQNLNHDAMYWYRQDPGQGLRLIYYSQIVNDFQKGDIAEGYSVSREKKESFPLTVTSAQKNPTAFYLCASSIGMGSSYEQYFGPGTRLTVT.